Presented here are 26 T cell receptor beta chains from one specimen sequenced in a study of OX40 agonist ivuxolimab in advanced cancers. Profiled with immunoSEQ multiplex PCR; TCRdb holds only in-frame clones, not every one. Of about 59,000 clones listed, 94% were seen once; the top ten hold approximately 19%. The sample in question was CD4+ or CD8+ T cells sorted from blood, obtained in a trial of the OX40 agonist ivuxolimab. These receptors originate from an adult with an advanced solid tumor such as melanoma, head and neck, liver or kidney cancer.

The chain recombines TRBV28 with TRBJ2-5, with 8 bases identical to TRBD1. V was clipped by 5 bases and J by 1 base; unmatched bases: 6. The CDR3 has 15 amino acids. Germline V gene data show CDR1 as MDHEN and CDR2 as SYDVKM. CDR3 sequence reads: CASSHRDRSQETQYF. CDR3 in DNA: TGTGCCAGCAGTCACCGGGACAGGAGCCAAGAGACCCAGTACTTC.

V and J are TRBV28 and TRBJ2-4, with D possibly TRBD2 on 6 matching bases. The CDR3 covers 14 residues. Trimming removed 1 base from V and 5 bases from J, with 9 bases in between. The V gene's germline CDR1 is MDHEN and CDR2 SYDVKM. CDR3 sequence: CASSLLGEENIQYF. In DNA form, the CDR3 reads TGTGCCAGCAGTTTATTGGGGGAGGAAAACATTCAGTACTTC.

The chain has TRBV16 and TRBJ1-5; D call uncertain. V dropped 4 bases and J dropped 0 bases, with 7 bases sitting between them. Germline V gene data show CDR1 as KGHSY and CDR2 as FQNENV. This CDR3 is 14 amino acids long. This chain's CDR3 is CASSPDYSNQPQHF. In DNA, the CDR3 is TGTGCCAGCAGCCCCGATTATAGCAATCAGCCCCAGCATTTT. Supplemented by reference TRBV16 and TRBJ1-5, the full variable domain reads GEEVAQTPKHLVRGEGQKAKLYCAPIKGHSYVFWYQQVLKNEFKFLISFQNENVFDETGMPKERFSAKCLPNSPCSLEIQATKLEDSAVYFCASSPDYSNQPQHFGDGTRLSIL.

CDR3 bases: TGTGCCAGCAGCTTAGGGACAGGCGTTAGGACCTACGAGCAGTACTTC. This translates into CASSLGTGVRTYEQYF. The chain recombines TRBV7-2 with TRBJ2-7; 7 bases line up with TRBD1. CDR3 length: 16 residues. J was trimmed by 2 bases and V by 1 base; bases with no gene match: 8. Germline V gives CDR1 SGHTA, CDR2 FQGNSA.

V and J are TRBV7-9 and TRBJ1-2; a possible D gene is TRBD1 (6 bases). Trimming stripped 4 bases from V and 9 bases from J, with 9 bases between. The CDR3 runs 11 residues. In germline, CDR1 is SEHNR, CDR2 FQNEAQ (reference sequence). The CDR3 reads CASSSQGSYTF. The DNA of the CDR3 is TGTGCCAGCAGCTCCCAGGGGAGCTACACCTTC.

CDR3 sequence (DNA): TGTGCCAGCAGTCCGGGCCTCGAGCAGTACTTC. This codes for CASSPGLEQYF. The chain carries TRBV2 and TRBJ2-7; D unclear. Looked up from germline, CDR1 is SNHLY and CDR2 is FYNNEI. Trimming left V 5 bases short and J 6 bases short, with 8 bases between. The CDR3 is 11 amino acids.

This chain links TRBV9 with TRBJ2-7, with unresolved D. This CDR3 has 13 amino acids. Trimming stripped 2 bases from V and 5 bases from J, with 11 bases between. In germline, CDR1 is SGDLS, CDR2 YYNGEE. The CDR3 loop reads CASSVLTADEQYF. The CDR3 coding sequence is TGTGCCAGCAGCGTTCTCACGGCGGACGAGCAGTACTTC.

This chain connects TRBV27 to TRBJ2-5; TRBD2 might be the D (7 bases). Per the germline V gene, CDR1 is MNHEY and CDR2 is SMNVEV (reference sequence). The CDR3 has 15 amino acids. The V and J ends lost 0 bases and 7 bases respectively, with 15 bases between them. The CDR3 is CASSLSASGGGTQYF. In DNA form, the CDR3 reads TGTGCCAGCAGTTTATCTGCTAGCGGAGGGGGGACCCAGTACTTC.

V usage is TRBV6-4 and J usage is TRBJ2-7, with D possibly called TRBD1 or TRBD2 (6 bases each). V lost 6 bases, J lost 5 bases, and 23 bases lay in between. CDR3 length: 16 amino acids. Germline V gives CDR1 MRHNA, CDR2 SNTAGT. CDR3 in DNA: TGTGCCAGCAGGGGTTATGCGGGACACCATAGCCACGAGCAGTACTTC. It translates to CASRGYAGHHSHEQYF.

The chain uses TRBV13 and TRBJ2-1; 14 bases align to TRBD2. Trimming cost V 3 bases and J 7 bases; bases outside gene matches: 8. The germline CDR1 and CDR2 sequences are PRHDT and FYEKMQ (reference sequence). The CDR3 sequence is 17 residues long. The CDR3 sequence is CASSFVGLAGGRNEQFF. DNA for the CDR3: TGTGCCAGCAGCTTTGTTGGACTAGCGGGAGGAAGGAATGAGCAGTTCTTC.

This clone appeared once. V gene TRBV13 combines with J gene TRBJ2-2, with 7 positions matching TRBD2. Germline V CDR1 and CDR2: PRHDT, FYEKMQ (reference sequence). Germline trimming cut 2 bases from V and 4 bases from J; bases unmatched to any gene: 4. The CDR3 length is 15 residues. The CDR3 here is CASSLRERGTGELFF. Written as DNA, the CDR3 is TGTGCCAGCAGCTTACGAGAGCGGGGCACCGGGGAGCTGTTTTTT.

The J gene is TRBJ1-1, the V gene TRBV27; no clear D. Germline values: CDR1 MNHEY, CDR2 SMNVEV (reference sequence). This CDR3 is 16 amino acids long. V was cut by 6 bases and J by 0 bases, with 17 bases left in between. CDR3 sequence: CASSLGGFWMNTEAFF. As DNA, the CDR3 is TGTGCCAGCAGCCTCGGCGGTTTTTGGATGAACACTGAAGCTTTCTTT.

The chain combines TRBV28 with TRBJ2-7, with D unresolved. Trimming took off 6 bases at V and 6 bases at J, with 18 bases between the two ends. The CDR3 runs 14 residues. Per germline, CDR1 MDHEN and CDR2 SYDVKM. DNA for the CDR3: TGTGCCAGCAGCCTGGGCCTCCTACGAGGCGAGCAGTACTTC. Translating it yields CASSLGLLRGEQYF. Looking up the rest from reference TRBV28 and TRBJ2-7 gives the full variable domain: DVKVTQSSRYLVKRTGEKVFLECVQDMDHENMFWYRQDPGLGLRLIYFSYDVKMKEKGDIPEGYSVSREKKERFSLILESASTNQTSMYLCASSLGLLRGEQYFGPGTRLTVT.

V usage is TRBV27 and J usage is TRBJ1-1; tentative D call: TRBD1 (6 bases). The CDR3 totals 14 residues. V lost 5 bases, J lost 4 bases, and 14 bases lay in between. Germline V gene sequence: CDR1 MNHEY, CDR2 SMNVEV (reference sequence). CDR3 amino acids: CASSRRGVSTEAFF. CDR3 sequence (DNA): TGTGCCAGCAGTAGAAGGGGGGTCAGCACTGAAGCTTTCTTT.

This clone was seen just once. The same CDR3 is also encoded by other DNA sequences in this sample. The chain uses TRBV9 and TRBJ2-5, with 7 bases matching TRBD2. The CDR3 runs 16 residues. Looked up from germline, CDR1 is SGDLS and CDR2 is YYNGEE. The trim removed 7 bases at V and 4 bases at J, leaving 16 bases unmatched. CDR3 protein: CASGFTTSAIRETQYF. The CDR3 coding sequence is TGTGCCAGCGGCTTCACTACTAGCGCCATTCGAGAGACCCAGTACTTC.

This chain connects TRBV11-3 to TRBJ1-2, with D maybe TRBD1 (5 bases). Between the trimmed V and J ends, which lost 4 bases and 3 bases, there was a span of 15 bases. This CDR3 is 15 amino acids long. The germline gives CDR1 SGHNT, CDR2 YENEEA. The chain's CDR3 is CASSSGLGEHYGYTF. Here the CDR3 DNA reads TGTGCCAGCAGCTCCGGACTAGGGGAGCACTATGGCTACACCTTC.

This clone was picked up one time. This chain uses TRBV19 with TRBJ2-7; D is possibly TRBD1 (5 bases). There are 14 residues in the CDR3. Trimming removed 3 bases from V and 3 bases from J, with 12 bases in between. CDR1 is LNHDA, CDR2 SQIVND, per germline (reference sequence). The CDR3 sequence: CASSIWGGDYEQYF. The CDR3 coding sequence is TGTGCCAGTAGTATTTGGGGCGGTGACTACGAGCAGTACTTC.

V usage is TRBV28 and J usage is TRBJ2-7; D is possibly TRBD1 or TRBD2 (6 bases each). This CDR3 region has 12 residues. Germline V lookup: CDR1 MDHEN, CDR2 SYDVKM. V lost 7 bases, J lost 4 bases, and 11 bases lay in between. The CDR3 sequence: CASTQGGYEQYF. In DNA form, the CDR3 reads TGTGCCAGCACCCAAGGGGGGTACGAGCAGTACTTC.

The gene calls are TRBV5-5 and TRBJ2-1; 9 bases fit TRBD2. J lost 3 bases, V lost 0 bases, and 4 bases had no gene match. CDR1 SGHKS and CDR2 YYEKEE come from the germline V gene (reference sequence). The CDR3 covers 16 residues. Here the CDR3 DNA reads TGTGCCAGCAGCTTGGGCCTAGCGGGAAACTACAATGAGCAGTTCTTC. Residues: CASSLGLAGNYNEQFF. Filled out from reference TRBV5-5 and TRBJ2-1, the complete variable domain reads DAGVTQSPTHLIKTRGQQVTLRCSPISGHKSVSWYQQVLGQGPQFIFQYYEKEERGRGNFPDRFSARQFPNYSSELNVNALLLGDSALYLCASSLGLAGNYNEQFFGPGTRLTVL.

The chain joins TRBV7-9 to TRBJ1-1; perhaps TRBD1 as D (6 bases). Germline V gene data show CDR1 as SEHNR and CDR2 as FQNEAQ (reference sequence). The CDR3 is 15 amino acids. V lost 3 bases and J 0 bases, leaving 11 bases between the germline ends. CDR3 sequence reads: CASSFSGGLNTEAFF. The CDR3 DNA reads TGTGCCAGCAGCTTTAGTGGGGGCTTGAACACTGAAGCTTTCTTT.

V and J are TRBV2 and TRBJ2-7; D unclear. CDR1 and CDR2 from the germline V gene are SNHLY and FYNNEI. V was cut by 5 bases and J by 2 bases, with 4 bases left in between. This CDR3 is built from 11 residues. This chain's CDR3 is CASSIPYEQYF. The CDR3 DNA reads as TGTGCCAGCAGTATACCCTACGAGCAGTACTTC.

CDR3 sequence: CATSETSSYNEQFF. DNA of the CDR3: TGTGCCACCTCAGAGACTAGCAGTTACAATGAGCAGTTCTTC. The chain has TRBV9 and TRBJ2-1; 7 bases map to TRBD2. V trimming: 9 bases; J trimming: 4 bases; junction bases outside the gene matches: 10. CDR1 is SGDLS and CDR2 is YYNGEE in the germline V gene. CDR3 length: 14 residues.

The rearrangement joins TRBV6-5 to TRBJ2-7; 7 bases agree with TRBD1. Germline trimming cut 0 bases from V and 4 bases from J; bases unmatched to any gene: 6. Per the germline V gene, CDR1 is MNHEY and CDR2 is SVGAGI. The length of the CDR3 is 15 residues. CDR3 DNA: TGTGCCAGCAGTTACTCGATTGGGACAGTATACGAGCAGTACTTC. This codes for CASSYSIGTVYEQYF.

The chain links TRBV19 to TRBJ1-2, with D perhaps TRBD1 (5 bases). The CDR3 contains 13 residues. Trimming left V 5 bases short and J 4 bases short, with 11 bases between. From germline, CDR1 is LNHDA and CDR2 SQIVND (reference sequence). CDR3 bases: TGTGCCAGTAGTCCCGGGACGGCCTATGGCTACACCTTC. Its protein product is CASSPGTAYGYTF.

CDR3 nucleotide sequence: TGTGCCAGCAGCTTATTGGGGCGGGAGGGTGACGAGCAGTACTTC. Its translation: CASSLLGREGDEQYF. The chain employs TRBV7-3 and TRBJ2-7; 9 positions agree with TRBD2. Looked up from germline, CDR1 is SGHTA and CDR2 is FQGTGA. V lost 2 bases to trimming and J lost 5 bases; unmatched junction nucleotides: 7. CDR3 length: 15 residues.

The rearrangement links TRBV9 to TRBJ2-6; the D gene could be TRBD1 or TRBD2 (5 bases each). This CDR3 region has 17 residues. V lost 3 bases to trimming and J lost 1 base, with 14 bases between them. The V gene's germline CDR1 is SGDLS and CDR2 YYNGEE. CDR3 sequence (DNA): TGTGCCAGCAGCGAATACGGGACCCCTTCTGGGGCCAACGTCCTGACTTTC. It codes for CASSEYGTPSGANVLTF.